These 30 T cell receptor beta chains originate from one sample sequenced in a study of blood T cell repertoires in COVID-19 (dated by TCRdb to about 2020). Libraries were prepared through the immunoSEQ multiplex PCR assay. Entries here come from immuneACCESS through TCRdb and include only in-frame sequences with V and J called. Some clones fail to appear in such tables; in the studies checked, an unresolved V gene covers under half of the shortfall, and the cause of the remainder is unknown. The sample table lists about 430,000 clones, 88% of them with a count of one. The leading ten clones occupy 1.2% to 1.5% of the sample. Sequencing was done on a sample of PBMCs or T cells enriched from blood (not recorded which). All receptors derive from a woman younger than 30 who had been exposed to COVID-19.

This sequence joins TRBV6-5 and TRBJ2-5, with D tentatively TRBD1 (6 bases). CDR3 size: 13 residues. The V gene's germline CDR1 is MNHEY and CDR2 SVGAGI. The V gene lost 2 bases and the J gene lost 4 bases, with 8 bases spanning the gap. The CDR3 nucleotides are TGTGCCAGCAGTTACCAGGGGCTAGAGACCCAGTACTTC. Its translation: CASSYQGLETQYF.

This clone was seen a few times. The rearrangement links TRBV3-1 (or the pseudogene TRBV3-2) to TRBJ1-5; 7 nucleotides line up with TRBD1. The CDR3 consists of 16 residues. The ends lost 2 bases at V and 4 bases at J; junction bases unmatched: 8. Germline CDR1 LGHDT, CDR2 YNNKEL (reference sequence). The CDR3 sequence is CASSQHIGTANQPQHF. Here the CDR3 DNA reads TGTGCCAGCAGCCAACATATAGGGACAGCAAATCAGCCCCAGCATTTT.

The chain joins TRBV18 to TRBJ2-5; TRBD2 matches 8 bases. V was pared by 0 bases and J by 1 base, with 4 bases of the junction left unmatched. This CDR3 spans 16 amino acids. Germline CDR1 KGHSH, CDR2 LQKENI. The CDR3 sequence: CASSPPNSGVQETQYF. CDR3 bases: TGTGCCAGCTCACCACCTAATAGCGGGGTCCAAGAGACCCAGTACTTC.

The V and J genes are TRBV15 and TRBJ2-5, with D possibly TRBD2 on 6 matching bases. Trimming took 2 bases from V and 5 from J, leaving 15 bases between them. The germline V gene has CDR1 LNHNV and CDR2 YYDKDF (reference sequence). The CDR3 sequence is 15 residues long. In nucleotides, the CDR3 is TGTGCCACCAGCAGATCTCCGGGGGAGATGGAGACCCAGTACTTC. This codes for CATSRSPGEMETQYF.

The rearrangement uses TRBV24-1 and TRBJ2-7; unclear D gene. The CDR3 runs 13 residues. Germline-derived CDR1 and CDR2 are KGHDR and SFDVKD. Trimming left V 0 bases short and J 5 bases short, with 7 bases between. DNA for the CDR3: TGTGCCACCAGTGATTTGGGAAGCGACGAGCAGTACTTC. It yields the protein CATSDLGSDEQYF.

This clone showed up just once. The V call is TRBV9, the J call TRBJ1-2; maybe TRBD1 (6 bases). Trimming left V 4 bases short and J 5 bases short, with 9 bases between. Germline V lookup: CDR1 SGDLS, CDR2 YYNGEE. The CDR3 consists of 12 residues. The CDR3 sequence: CASSPRGYGYTF. The CDR3, as DNA: TGTGCCAGCAGCCCCAGGGGTTATGGCTACACCTTC.

This chain uses TRBV9 with TRBJ2-1, with a possible D match to TRBD2 (5 bases). The CDR3 loop spans 19 amino acids. V was trimmed by 0 bases and J by 5 bases, leaving 24 bases between them. Germline CDR1 and CDR2: SGDLS and YYNGEE. The CDR3 region has the DNA TGTGCCAGCAGCGTAGAATCCCCTATTGTGGCGGACTTGGACAATGAGCAGTTCTTC. The encoded protein is CASSVESPIVADLDNEQFF.

This rearrangement joins TRBV7-2 to TRBJ1-3, with a tentative D call TRBD1 (6 bases). The CDR3 is 15 amino acids. V was trimmed by 5 bases and J by 6 bases, leaving 17 bases between them. CDR1 and CDR2 from the germline V gene are SGHTA and FQGNSA. The CDR3 is CASSPVGGGLNTIYF. The CDR3 nucleotides read TGTGCCAGCAGCCCCGTTGGGGGGGGCCTAAACACCATATATTTT.

The chain uses TRBV28 and TRBJ2-7, with D unresolved. The germline V gene encodes CDR1 MDHEN and CDR2 SYDVKM. The length of the CDR3 is 15 residues. With 4 bases removed from V and 2 bases from J, the gap between germline ends came to 15 bases. CDR3 DNA sequence: TGTGCCAGCAGTTCCCCTCCTTTTTCCGCCTACGAGCAGTACTTC. It codes for CASSSPPFSAYEQYF.

In this sample, this clone turned up once. This rearrangement joins TRBV6-5 to TRBJ2-5, with D possibly being TRBD1 (6 bases). V lost 2 bases and J 12 bases, leaving 13 bases between the germline ends. Germline lookup yields CDR1 MNHEY and CDR2 SVGAGI. The CDR3 is 12 amino acids. Written as DNA, the CDR3 is TGTGCCAGCAGTTACCAAGGGGGTACGGAGTACTTC. Its protein product is CASSYQGGTEYF.

The CDR3 DNA reads as TGTGCCAGCAGTGAAGCAATCAGTTACTCCTACGAGCAGTACTTC. It translates to CASSEAISYSYEQYF. The J gene is TRBJ2-7, the V gene TRBV2; the D is unclear. The CDR3 has 15 residues. V lost 0 bases and J 0 bases, leaving 9 bases between the germline ends. The germline CDR1 and CDR2 sequences are SNHLY and FYNNEI.

For the CDR3, the DNA is TGTGCCAGTAGTATTTCCAATAGACAGGGGGCGGGAAATGAGCAGTTCTTC. Translating gives CASSISNRQGAGNEQFF. The rearrangement uses TRBV19 and TRBJ2-1; the match to TRBD1 covers 10 bases. CDR1 and CDR2 (germline): LNHDA, SQIVND (reference sequence). Losses at the gene ends were 3 bases for V and 7 bases for J; bases not matched to a gene: 12. The CDR3 loop spans 17 amino acids.

The CDR3 spells CASSPLGGKTYEQYF. The CDR3 DNA reads as TGTGCCAGCAGCCCCTTGGGGGGGAAAACCTACGAGCAGTACTTC. V and J are TRBV3-1 (or the pseudogene TRBV3-2) and TRBJ2-7, with 7 bases fitting TRBD2. With 4 bases clipped from V and 2 bases from J, the junction kept 8 bases outside the gene matches. The CDR3 has 15 residues. Germline values: CDR1 LGHDT, CDR2 YNNKEL (reference sequence).

There are a few counts of this clone. This chain uses TRBV19 with TRBJ2-1; 7 bases are a match to TRBD2. The junction had 9 bases not matched to a gene; V was cut back by 5 bases and J by 5 bases. The germline gives CDR1 LNHDA, CDR2 SQIVND (reference sequence). CDR3 length: 15 residues. The CDR3 loop reads CASSSRERGDNEQFF. The CDR3 DNA reads as TGTGCCAGTAGTTCTCGGGAGCGGGGTGACAATGAGCAGTTCTTC. The full variable domain, in which reference TRBV19 and TRBJ2-1 provide the parts outside the CDR3, is DGGITQSPKYLFRKEGQNVTLSCEQNLNHDAMYWYRQDPGQGLRLIYYSQIVNDFQKGDIAEGYSVSREKKESFPLTVTSAQKNPTAFYLCASSSRERGDNEQFFGPGTRLTVL.

The rearrangement links TRBV13 to TRBJ1-1; 8 nucleotides match TRBD1. In germline, CDR1 is PRHDT, CDR2 FYEKMQ (reference sequence). This CDR3 spans 15 amino acids. After removal of 4 bases from V and 5 bases from J, the junction contained 9 bases not matched to a gene. The CDR3 loop is CASSSVWTGSTEAFF. Here the CDR3 DNA reads TGTGCCAGCAGCTCCGTATGGACAGGGTCTACTGAAGCTTTCTTT. Full variable domain (missing parts from reference TRBV13 and TRBJ1-1): AAGVIQSPRHLIKEKRETATLKCYPIPRHDTVYWYQQGPGQDPQFLISFYEKMQSDKGSIPDRFSAQQFSDYHSELNMSSLELGDSALYFCASSSVWTGSTEAFFGQGTRLTVV.

This chain connects TRBV11-2 to TRBJ2-1; 10 nucleotides align to TRBD2. CDR1 is SGHAT, CDR2 FQNNGV, per germline. The V segment lost 0 bases and the J segment 9 bases; nucleotides outside the gene matches: 5. The CDR3 contains 15 residues. CDR3 sequence reads: CASSLEGLAGVEQFF. The CDR3 DNA is TGTGCCAGCAGCTTAGAGGGTCTAGCGGGGGTTGAGCAGTTCTTC.

This sequence joins TRBV5-1 and TRBJ2-3; 15 bases line up with TRBD2. Germline values: CDR1 SGHRS, CDR2 YFSETQ. CDR3 size: 16 residues. The ends lost 5 bases at V and 5 bases at J; junction bases unmatched: 6. The chain's CDR3 is CASSWTSGGAKDTQYF. For the CDR3, the DNA is TGCGCCAGCAGTTGGACTAGCGGGGGGGCCAAAGATACGCAGTATTTT.

The chain uses TRBV18 and TRBJ2-1, with TRBD1 identical over 7 bases. The V and J ends lost 6 bases and 4 bases, in that order; junction bases with no gene match: 6. Germline V CDR1 and CDR2: KGHSH, LQKENI. This CDR3 has 14 residues. The CDR3 DNA reads as TGTGCCAGCTCCTCCCCGGGACAGTACAATGAGCAGTTCTTC. This codes for CASSSPGQYNEQFF.

This clone was seen a few times. The gene calls are TRBV7-8 and TRBJ2-7; a possible D gene is TRBD1 (6 bases). The CDR3 covers 16 residues. Trimming took 5 bases from V and 6 from J, leaving 23 bases between them. Germline-derived CDR1 and CDR2 are SGHVS and FQNEAQ. CDR3: CASSIRSGQTWGEQYF. DNA of the CDR3: TGTGCCAGCAGCATCAGGTCCGGACAGACGTGGGGCGAGCAGTACTTC. Full variable domain (missing parts from reference TRBV7-8 and TRBJ2-7): GAGVSQSPRYKVAKRGQDVALRCDPISGHVSLFWYQQALGQGPEFLTYFQNEAQLDKSGLPSDRFFAERPEGSVSTLKIQRTQQEDSAVYLCASSIRSGQTWGEQYFGPGTRLTVT.

The V gene is TRBV6-5, the J gene TRBJ1-5; D not certain. V dropped 3 bases and J dropped 9 bases, with 12 bases sitting between them. Per germline, CDR1 MNHEY and CDR2 SVGAGI. This CDR3 comprises 13 residues. The CDR3 loop reads CASSYGPLGPQHF. In nucleotides, the CDR3 is TGTGCCAGCAGTTATGGCCCTCTAGGGCCCCAGCATTTT.

A word on this clone: The same CDR3 arises from other DNA sequences in this sample as well. J is TRBJ2-7 and V is TRBV6-1; a possible D gene is TRBD2 (6 bases). With 0 bases removed from V and 0 bases from J, the gap between germline ends came to 9 bases. Looked up from germline, CDR1 is MNHNS and CDR2 is SASEGT. The CDR3 runs to 15 residues. Here the CDR3 DNA reads TGTGCCAGCAGTGAAGCGGGGGGAAGCTCCTACGAGCAGTACTTC. Translation gives CASSEAGGSSYEQYF.

The rearrangement links TRBV9 to TRBJ2-3; weak D call: TRBD2 (7 bases). CDR1 and CDR2 (germline): SGDLS, YYNGEE. CDR3 size: 16 residues. V gave up 0 bases and J gave up 4 bases, with 15 bases separating them. As DNA, the CDR3 is TGTGCCAGCAGCGTAGTTGGGGGGGGCCAGGCAGATACGCAGTATTTT. Its protein is CASSVVGGGQADTQYF. The full variable domain, completed using reference TRBV9 and TRBJ2-3, is DSGVTQTPKHLITATGQRVTLRCSPRSGDLSVYWYQQSLDQGLQFLIQYYNGEERAKGNILERFSAQQFPDLHSELNLSSLELGDSALYFCASSVVGGGQADTQYFGPGTRLTVL.

This clone was seen once. DNA of the CDR3: TGTGCCAGCAGCCTCGAGAGAGGCACCTACGAGCAGTACTTC. This codes for CASSLERGTYEQYF. The rearrangement joins TRBV14 to TRBJ2-7; no clear D. Trimming removed 4 bases from V and 2 bases from J, with 12 bases in between. CDR1 and CDR2 from the germline V gene are SGHDN and FVKESK. The CDR3 runs 14 residues.

The V and J genes are TRBV5-1 and TRBJ1-1; TRBD1 aligns across 7 bases. V dropped 2 bases and J dropped 4; count of bases not matched to a gene: 8. Germline CDR1 and CDR2: SGHRS and YFSETQ. This CDR3 region has 15 residues. CDR3 region: CASSLVTGSSTEAFF. The CDR3 DNA reads TGCGCCAGCAGCTTAGTGACAGGGTCGAGCACTGAAGCTTTCTTT.

The rearrangement links TRBV9 to TRBJ1-4, with 9 bases identical to TRBD1. The V gene end was trimmed by 5 bases and the J gene end by 6 bases; junction bases not matched to a gene: 8. CDR1 and CDR2 from the germline V gene are SGDLS and YYNGEE. The CDR3 length is 15 residues. CDR3: CASSKEDRGYEKLFF. The CDR3 bases are TGTGCCAGCAGTAAAGAGGACAGGGGATATGAAAAACTGTTTTTT.

The rearrangement uses TRBV28 and TRBJ1-1; D ambiguous. V shed 5 bases and J shed 2 bases, with 18 bases lying between them. The CDR3 has 16 amino acids. In germline, CDR1 is MDHEN, CDR2 SYDVKM. The CDR3 DNA is TGTGCCAGCAGTCCGTACCAGGATGTCTACAACACTGAAGCTTTCTTT. Translating gives CASSPYQDVYNTEAFF. Variable domain in full (rest from reference TRBV28 and TRBJ1-1): DVKVTQSSRYLVKRTGEKVFLECVQDMDHENMFWYRQDPGLGLRLIYFSYDVKMKEKGDIPEGYSVSREKKERFSLILESASTNQTSMYLCASSPYQDVYNTEAFFGQGTRLTVV.

This clone came up once. V gene TRBV6-2 or TRBV6-3 combines with J gene TRBJ2-7; TRBD2 matches 8 bases. Germline CDR1 and CDR2: MNHEY and SVGEGT. The trim removed 2 bases at V and 1 base at J, leaving 7 bases unmatched. The CDR3 is 16 residues long. CDR3 nucleotides: TGTGCCAGCAGTTACGGGGCGGGGGGAGAATCCTACGAGCAGTACTTC. It codes for CASSYGAGGESYEQYF.

The genes are TRBV7-2 and TRBJ2-1, with 7 bases lining up with TRBD2. CDR3 size: 11 residues. Germline CDR1 and CDR2: SGHTA and FQGNSA. Unmatched junction bases numbered 5, after V lost 5 bases and J lost 13 bases. CDR3 in DNA: TGTGCCAGCAGCCTCCTAGCGGAACAGTTCTTC. This codes for CASSLLAEQFF. The whole variable domain, filled in from reference TRBV7-2 and TRBJ2-1, reads GAGVSQSPSNKVTEKGKDVELRCDPISGHTALYWYRQSLGQGLEFLIYFQGNSAPDKSGLPSDRFSAERTGGSVSTLTIQRTQQEDSAVYLCASSLLAEQFFGPGTRLTVL.

This chain connects TRBV3-1 (or the pseudogene TRBV3-2) to TRBJ1-2, with D perhaps matching TRBD1 (5 bases). The germline CDR1 and CDR2 sequences are LGHDT and YNNKEL (reference sequence). CDR3 length equals 15 residues. V was shortened by 0 bases and J by 7 bases, with 15 bases between the two germline ends. CDR3 nucleotides: TGTGCCAGCAGCCAAGATTCCGGGACTAGGGGTGGCTACACCTTC. This gives the protein CASSQDSGTRGGYTF.

Of note for this clone: Possible read error: a much larger clone is one base away. This chain joins TRBV5-1 and TRBJ2-2; the match to TRBD2 covers 13 bases. This CDR3 spans 15 amino acids. Unmatched junction bases numbered 1, after V lost 2 bases and J lost 6 bases. CDR1 and CDR2 from the germline V gene are SGHRS and YFSETQ. The CDR3 DNA follows: TGCGCCAGCAGCTTTACTAGCGGGAGGGCCGGGGAGCTGTTTTTT. It codes for CASSFTSGRAGELFF.